This T cell receptor beta chain was recorded in a study of blood T cell repertoires in COVID-19. Across the study: T cells, B-cell-depleted T cells, or PBMCs supplied cDNA or gDNA.

Original methodology: Estimation of nucleated cell counts was performed using reference gene primer amplification. Assay: immunoSEQ multiplex PCR; the TCRdb copy retains only in-frame clones and omits some. The V and J calls and clone size come from that table; D and trimming were worked out from the DNA. The sample includes approximately 46,000 clones, approximately 88% of them seen just once. The CDR3 consists of 18 residues. Germline CDR1 reads SEHNR; CDR2 reads FQNEAQ (reference sequence). The ends were cut back, 4 bases at V and 0 bases at J, with 21 bases in the middle. The TCR originated in a human donor in a cohort sampled during active COVID-19. The sample was peripheral blood. The V gene is TRBV7-9, the J gene TRBJ1-2; the D gene is possibly TRBD1 (6 bases). CDR3 loop: CASSYTPITGHTNYGYTF. Here the CDR3 DNA reads TGTGCCAGCAGCTACACCCCCATAACAGGGCACACTAACTATGGCTACACCTTC.